This TCR beta chain was identified in a study of cytomegalovirus exposure and HLA in healthy donors. This clone occurred many times. Antigen specificity is unknown. In the PCR, 60 Vbeta and 13 Jbeta primers were used. Libraries were prepared by immunoSEQ multiplex PCR; TCRdb keeps only in-frame clonotypes and omits some of them. The sample records approximately 95,000 clones, around 86% being singletons. The donors were healthy bone marrow donors. The J segment lost 4 bases and the V segment lost 4 bases, leaving 5 bases of the junction unmatched. Germline CDR1 is MGHDK and CDR2 is SYGVNS. The CDR3 length is 14 residues. Study-wide points: With DRB1 most and HLA-C fewest, TCR association rates differed between HLA loci in a later analysis. Roughly uniform sequencing depth across donors was assumed, possibly incorrectly.

The chain carries TRBV25-1 and TRBJ1-2; the match to TRBD1 covers 8 bases. The receptor was isolated from a woman in her sixties or seventies in good health and CMV-seropositive. Sequenced material: PBMCs. The CDR3 nucleotides are TGTGCCAGCAGTGGGACAGGGAACCTCTATGGCTACACCTTC. The encoded protein is CASSGTGNLYGYTF.